The 10 T cell receptor beta chains below were found in one sample sequenced in a study of cytomegalovirus exposure and HLA in healthy donors. 60 Vbeta and 13 Jbeta primers were used in PCR. Sequenced by immunoSEQ multiplex PCR; TCRdb stores in-frame clones only, minus some. The sample has over 95,000 clones, approximately 80% seen once. Sequenced input: PBMCs. These TCRs come from a man in his forties in good health and CMV-seropositive.

The chain couples TRBV5-6 to TRBJ2-5; weak D call: TRBD1 (6 bases). The CDR3 totals 15 residues. Germline V lookup: CDR1 SGHDT, CDR2 YYEEEE. Between the trimmed V and J ends, which lost 5 bases and 2 bases, there was a span of 16 bases. CDR3 in amino acids: CASRPKGVVQETQYF. The CDR3 coding sequence is TGTGCCAGCAGGCCTAAGGGGGTGGTGCAAGAGACCCAGTACTTC.

CDR3 coding DNA: TGTGCCAGCTCACCTGGAGGGCATAGTCGGACTGAAGCTTTCTTT. As protein: CASSPGGHSRTEAFF. This rearrangement joins TRBV18 to TRBJ1-1; D remains ambiguous. Germline V gene data show CDR1 as KGHSH and CDR2 as LQKENI. The length of the CDR3 is 15 residues. Trimming left V 3 bases short and J 5 bases short, with 16 bases between.

This clone was seen a handful of times. The V call is TRBV7-2, the J call TRBJ1-5, with D possibly being TRBD1 (5 bases). CDR1 SGHTA and CDR2 FQGNSA come from the germline V gene. V lost 1 base and J lost 0, with 7 bases in between. The CDR3 contains 15 residues. The CDR3 loop reads CASSLVGHSNQPQHF. The CDR3 region has the DNA TGTGCCAGCAGCTTAGTCGGACATAGCAATCAGCCCCAGCATTTT.

CDR3 in DNA: TGTGCCAGCAGCCTCAGGGGCGTCGGGGAGCTGTTTTTT. Its translation is CASSLRGVGELFF. This rearrangement joins TRBV11-2 to TRBJ2-2; D might be TRBD1 (6 bases). The CDR3 covers 13 residues. V was pared by 5 bases and J by 7 bases, with 11 bases between. The germline V gene encodes CDR1 SGHAT and CDR2 FQNNGV.

This sequence joins TRBV5-1 and TRBJ1-2, with TRBD1 matching 10 bases. Germline CDR1 SGHRS, CDR2 YFSETQ. There are 15 residues in the CDR3. V lost 4 bases, J lost 2 bases, and 5 bases stayed unmatched. The CDR3 spells CASSNRDRGNYGYTF. The CDR3 coding sequence is TGCGCCAGCAGCAACCGGGACAGGGGCAACTATGGCTACACCTTC.

The CDR3 nucleotides are TGCGCCAGCAGAGCACAGGGGAATGAGCAGTTCTTC. Its protein is CASRAQGNEQFF. J is TRBJ2-1 and V is TRBV4-1; 7 bases are shared with TRBD1. The length of the CDR3 is 12 residues. V lost 6 bases to trimming and J lost 7 bases; unmatched junction nucleotides: 3. Germline CDR1 is MGHRA and CDR2 is YSYEKL.

The chain carries TRBV5-3 and TRBJ2-7, with 8 bases identical to TRBD2. TRBV5-3 is designated an ORF whose function remains uncertain. The CDR3 sequence is 21 residues long. V was clipped by 2 bases and J by 2 bases; unmatched bases: 24. The DNA for the CDR3 is TGTGCCAGAAGCTTAACAGGGTGGTGTAGCGGGGACTCCCGCCCAGCCTACGAGCAGTACTTC. Translating it yields CARSLTGWCSGDSRPAYEQYF.

This clone has more than one count but fewer than ten. The rearrangement uses TRBV2 and TRBJ2-2; 13 positions match TRBD2. Germline assignment: CDR1 SNHLY and CDR2 FYNNEI. CDR3 length equals 15 residues. The V and J ends lost 6 bases and 7 bases, in that order; junction bases with no gene match: 5. CDR3 sequence: CASSGTSGVFGELFF. The DNA of the CDR3 is TGTGCCAGCAGCGGGACTAGCGGGGTGTTCGGGGAGCTGTTTTTT.

V and J are TRBV6-1 and TRBJ1-1; TRBD1 is a possible D gene (5 bases). Germline CDR1 is MNHNS and CDR2 is SASEGT. The CDR3 is 13 amino acids. V was trimmed by 7 bases and J by 4 bases, leaving 13 bases between them. CDR3 amino acids: CASMQGVSTEAFF. Here the CDR3 DNA reads TGTGCCAGCATGCAGGGCGTATCCACTGAAGCTTTCTTT.

The rearrangement links TRBV7-3 to TRBJ2-3; possible D gene TRBD1, 6 bases. This CDR3 is built from 17 residues. The V and J ends lost 6 bases and 1 base respectively, with 20 bases between them. The germline V gene has CDR1 SGHTA and CDR2 FQGTGA. CDR3 sequence reads: CASSPLGRGYGTDTQYF. The CDR3 nucleotides are TGTGCCAGCAGTCCCCTCGGTAGGGGGTACGGCACAGATACGCAGTATTTT.